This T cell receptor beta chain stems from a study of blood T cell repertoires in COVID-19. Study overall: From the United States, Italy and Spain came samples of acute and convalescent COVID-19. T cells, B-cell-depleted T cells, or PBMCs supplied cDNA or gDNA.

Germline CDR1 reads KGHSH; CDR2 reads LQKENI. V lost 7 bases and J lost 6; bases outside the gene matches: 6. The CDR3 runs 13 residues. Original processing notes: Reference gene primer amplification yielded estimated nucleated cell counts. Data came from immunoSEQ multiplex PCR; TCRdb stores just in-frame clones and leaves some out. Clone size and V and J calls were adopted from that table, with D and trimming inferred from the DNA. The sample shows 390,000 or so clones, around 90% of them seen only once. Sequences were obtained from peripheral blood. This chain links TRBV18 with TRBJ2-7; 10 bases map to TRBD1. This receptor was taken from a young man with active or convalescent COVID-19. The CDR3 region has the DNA TGTGCCAGCTGTTCCGGGACAGGGGCCGAGCAGTACTTC. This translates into CASCSGTGAEQYF.